The present entry profiles one TCR beta chain with its context. Its specific antigen is unknown. This sample stems from a study of cytomegalovirus exposure and HLA in healthy donors (dated by TCRdb to the late 2010s). Looking at the study overall: An earlier analysis of under 600 of the donors reported roughly 270 Gb of sequence data and some 120 million unique TCR beta sequences from some 180 million T cells. In addition to the first cohort of about 650 subjects, a separate validation cohort of approximately 130 different subjects was used. Of the roughly 400 genotyped donors, roughly 80% fell in the genetic ancestry cluster associated with self-reported Caucasian donors. Among under 450 genotyped donors of the cohort, an average of about 240,000 unique TCR beta nucleotide sequences were sequenced per donor, roughly 20% of them non-productive. A later genetic analysis took genome-wide SNP genotypes for 398 of the 666 donors and used that subset as a discovery cohort. Every discovery cohort repertoire had been produced on one sequencing platform. Roughly 290 gigabases of sequencing data and approximately 91 million unique TCR sequences made up an early release that covered approximately 620 HLA-typed donors. Because of strong linkage in the cohort, five DR-DQ haplotypes were treated as single units for association and clustering. Rather than drawing on any new phenotypic data, the later analysis identified candidate immune exposures from TCR beta sequences and the way those sequences occurred across donors. HLA typing covered class I and class II loci at four-digit resolution. To decide whether each TCR beta V gene segment behaved as functional or pseudogenic, an earlier analysis of some 600 of the donors relied on high-throughput TCR beta sequencing. In a later analysis, previously published TCR beta repertoires from several hundred donors were re-analyzed and high-resolution HLA genotyping was added so that TCR occurrence patterns could be studied. Donor age, sex, ethnicity and CMV serostatus were compiled together with the repertoire data. The study profiled the T cell repertoires of around 700 subjects by immunosequencing and related them to cytomegalovirus serostatus. The number of typed donors differed by locus: about 620-630 for A, B, C, DRB1 and DQB1; 522 for DQA1; approximately 610 for DPA1; and some 450 for DPB1. High-throughput TCR immunosequencing, statistical association of individual TCRs with disease status, and machine learning were combined to predict cytomegalovirus infection status. The study aimed to test whether signatures of past pathogen exposure could be identified by cataloging public T cell receptors. Here is what the overall study found, with its caveats: In a later analysis, HLA-associated TCR beta chains were found to be more clonally expanded and to have lower generation probabilities than equally common non-associated chains. The presence/absence analyses assumed that sequencing depth was roughly uniform across donors, and that assumption may not be true. According to a later analysis, TCR association rates differed among HLA loci, with DRB1 alleles showing the most associated TCRs and HLA-C alleles showing the fewest. The only immune exposure information available for the cohort was CMV serostatus. According to a later analysis, most CMV-associated TCR beta chains appeared to be HLA-restricted, and the HLA associations seemed to be driven largely by CMV exposure. In a later genetic analysis, fewer N-insertions in productive TCRs were reported among donors in an Asian-associated ancestry cluster than the roughly 700-donor mean. According to a later analysis, parvovirus B19, influenza, CMV and Epstein-Barr virus appeared linked to several top co-occurrence clusters. Because HLA typing was unavailable for some donors at each locus, only the typed subset was used in association tests. A group of highly shared sequence variants was considered likely to be a technical artifact of the sequencing pipeline. While some public TCRs were present in many individuals, most TCR sequences turned up only very rarely across donors. In vitro tests confirmed that a few of the cytomegalovirus-associated TCR beta chains recognize cytomegalovirus antigens. Linkage disequilibrium might explain the correlated functional status among segregating V segments, but an unknown experimental factor could not be excluded. A total of about 180 TCR beta chains were listed by the study as associated with cytomegalovirus. When HLA alleles, especially DR and DQ, strongly co-occurred, attributing TCR associations to individual alleles was difficult. In both the original and validation cohorts, the classifier was reported to diagnose cytomegalovirus status with high specificity and sensitivity. This cohort had only TCR beta chains sequenced, and the lack of alpha or paired-chain data limited which features could be detected. A further reported finding was that TCR beta sequences accurately predicted the HLA-A and HLA-B alleles for most subjects in the first cohort. Specific HLA alleles were associated with 15,000 to 20,000 TCR beta sequences at a false discovery rate of 0.05 in a later analysis. The authors suggested that the approach could potentially be extended to other disease states and immunological phenotypes. Broadly in line with IMGT annotations, most TCR beta V segments showed up in productive rearrangements about 87% or about 30% of the time in an earlier analysis of several hundred of the donors. In a later genetic analysis, a missense DCLRE1C variant was associated with V-gene and J-gene trimming of TCR beta chains, and the association was replicated in an independent cohort. The earlier analysis of almost 600 of the donors excluded 15 to 20 rarely observed V segments, including chromosome 9 orphons, because counts were too low.

The cohort was made up of approximately 670 healthy bone marrow donors. All cohort members were sampled while nominally healthy, although unrecorded immune exposures were likely present. The donor tested CMV seronegative, placing the donor among the 350 or so seronegative members of the cohort. A peripheral blood sample was provided by each donor, and peripheral blood mononuclear cells were used for TCR beta sequencing. The Qiagen DNeasy Blood Extraction Kit was used to extract genomic DNA from the blood cell samples. Libraries came from the immunoSEQ multiplex PCR assay. For the multiplex PCR, a mixture combining 60 forward primers for TCR Vbeta segments and 13 reverse primers for TCR Jbeta segments was used. A multiplex PCR assay on genomic DNA amplified the CDR3 region of rearranged TCR beta genes. The amplified TCR beta libraries were sequenced on the Illumina HiSeq System as 87-base-pair reads. The original pipeline was this. Across the 670 or so repertoires, a later analysis counted about 81 million unique TCR beta chains, some 11 million of which were shared by at least two donors. A nearest-neighbor algorithm error-corrected the raw reads and collapsed the reads into unique sequences, merging closely related sequences to remove PCR and sequencing errors. V, D and J gene segments were assigned by aligning CDR3 sequences to IMGT reference sequences. For a sequence to be retained, a match of at least six nucleotides to both a V gene segment and a J gene segment was required. Rearrangements were classified as productive when the CDR3 lacked stop codons and remained in frame with V and J, and all other rearrangements were classified as non-productive. CDR3 was defined by IMGT convention, running from the second conserved V-encoded cysteine to the conserved J-encoded phenylalanine. Sequences without an unambiguous match to a single V gene segment were excluded from the earlier analysis of 450 to 650 of the donors. An earlier analysis of roughly 590 of the donors called V segments functional above 56.7% productive rearrangements and segregating when the between-donor standard deviation exceeded 5%. A statistical classification framework was built for diagnosing cytomegalovirus status from the catalog of TCR beta chain sequences. V and J gene assignment, in a later analysis, came from comparing TCR nucleotide sequences with IMGT/GENE-DB human TR gene sequences. A later analysis assigned CDR3 sequences and most-parsimonious VDJ recombination scenarios with the TCRdist pipeline. In a later analysis, every TCR beta chain was defined by the combination of its CDR3 amino acid sequence and its V-gene family, and reads without a unique V-gene family were dropped. In a later analysis, approximately 640 highly shared, low-generation-probability nucleotide sequences were removed to address suspected cross-contamination and a sequencing artifact. In a later analysis, a clonal expansion index was calculated for each public chain from normalized within-repertoire ranks of inferred template counts. In a later analysis, generation probabilities were computed with a VDJ recombination model fitted to out-of-frame rearrangements, and the resulting probabilities were checked against IGoR. A later analysis scored TCR-TCR, TCR-HLA and TCR-CMV co-occurrence with hypergeometric tests, applying a repertoire-size bias correction to TCR pairs. A later analysis estimated false discovery rates by permuting HLA or CMV assignments 20 times. In a later analysis, co-occurring TCRs were grouped with DBSCAN, and TCRdist sequence similarity was added when clustering was performed within HLA-allele-positive subsets. Repertoires with fewer than 30,000 or more than 120,000 public chains, plus five repertoires with anomalous nucleotide sharing, were excluded from co-occurrence clustering. TCRdb retrieved this table from immuneACCESS and kept in-frame rearrangements only. Not all clones are present; in checked studies, unresolved V genes account for under half, and no reason is known for the remainder. V, J and clone size were drawn from that table, and D and trimming were deduced from the DNA. The sample's own table lists fewer than 150,000 clones. The ten largest account for approximately 1.9% of the sample.

Sequenced material: PBMCs. This TCR derives from a woman between 55 and 75 years old in good health and CMV-seronegative.

CDR3 reads: CASSLQGGQNTEAFF. The base sequence is TGTGCCAGCAGTTTACAGGGGGGACAGAACACTGAAGCTTTCTTT. The chain joins TRBV28 to TRBJ1-1; a stretch of 7 junction bases matches TRBD1. From its cysteine to its phenylalanine, the CDR3 spans 15 amino acids. Left in the record is the CDR3 DNA by itself, 45 bases read in frame from the first base. Based on the germline V gene, the CDR1 and CDR2 sequences are MDHEN and SYDVKM. Trimming leaves V shorter by 2 bases and J shorter by 1 base, with the junction holding 4 bases beyond the gene matches.